The T cell receptor (beta chain) described here comes from a study of cytomegalovirus exposure and HLA in healthy donors. About the study: Within an early data release were about 90 million unique TCRs drawn from HLA-typed donors.

The primer mix had 60 Vbeta and 13 Jbeta primers. Data came from immunoSEQ multiplex PCR; TCRdb stores just in-frame clones and leaves some out. The sample has under 100,000 clones, 55% to 75% seen once. General observations from the study: In a later analysis, an Asian-associated ancestry cluster reportedly showed fewer N-insertions than the roughly 700-donor mean. Sequencing artifact likely explains a cluster of highly shared sequence variants. Most TCR sequences were rare, but some public TCRs occurred in many donors.

Germline V lookup: CDR1 MNHEY, CDR2 SVGAGI. This CDR3 has 14 residues. V was trimmed by 2 bases and J by 8 bases, leaving 15 bases between them. A remark on this clone: The antigen is not known.

Source material: PBMCs. This TCR was recovered from a woman aged 45 to 65 in good health and CMV-seropositive. This chain links TRBV6-5 with TRBJ1-2, with TRBD1 as a possible D gene (5 bases). The chain's CDR3 is CASSYAVGEGGYTF. The CDR3 coding sequence is TGTGCCAGCAGTTACGCTGTAGGGGAAGGAGGCTACACCTTC.